This TCR beta chain was captured by sequencing in a study of cytomegalovirus exposure and HLA in healthy donors. Regarding the study as a whole: A later analysis found common viral pathogens apparently linked to several of the most significant clusters. Judged likely to be a sequencing artifact was a cluster of highly shared sequence variants. Cytomegalovirus association was listed for 170 or so TCR beta chains.

About this clone itself: Its antigen is still unknown.

PCR amplification relied on 60 Vbeta primers (plus 13 Jbeta primers). Using immunoSEQ multiplex PCR, the repertoire was profiled, and TCRdb retains in-frame clones only, with some absent. The sample contains about 140,000 clones, 80% of which appear only once. Germline assignment: CDR1 SGHNT and CDR2 YYREEE (reference sequence). The V and J ends lost 3 bases and 6 bases respectively, with 16 bases between them. This CDR3 contains 15 residues. Sequencing was performed on PBMCs. The genes are TRBV5-4 and TRBJ2-1; tentatively, D is TRBD2 (5 bases). This sequence was found in a female donor in good health and CMV-seronegative. The CDR3 sequence: CASSSRAQNGNEQFF. CDR3 DNA sequence: TGTGCCAGCAGCTCGCGGGCCCAAAATGGCAATGAGCAGTTCTTC.